The next 19 T cell receptor beta chains were all read from a single sample in a study of blood T cell repertoires in COVID-19. Measured with immunoSEQ multiplex PCR; TCRdb has only the in-frame clones, and not every one. The table records fewer than 300,000 clones, approximately 90% of them present only once. The sequenced material came from peripheral blood. The origin of the receptors is a middle-aged woman who had recovered from COVID-19.

The V and J genes are TRBV24-1 and TRBJ2-1, with TRBD1 matching over 7 bases. Germline V gene lookup returns CDR1 KGHDR and CDR2 SFDVKD. Germline trimming cut 7 bases from V and 10 bases from J; bases unmatched to any gene: 6. The CDR3 is made up of 12 amino acids. CDR3 in DNA: TGTGCCACCAGGAGGGGGCTAGAGGAGCAGTTCTTC. It encodes CATRRGLEEQFF.

V usage is TRBV5-1 and J usage is TRBJ2-4, with 7 bases that match TRBD2. Germline CDR1 SGHRS, CDR2 YFSETQ. With 3 bases clipped from V and 5 bases from J, the junction kept 8 bases outside the gene matches. The CDR3 is 15 residues long. The CDR3 bases are TGCGCCAGCAGCTGGGGAGACCGGGGGGAAAACATTCAGTACTTC. This encodes CASSWGDRGENIQYF.

The chain couples TRBV7-3 to TRBJ2-5; TRBD2 aligns across 7 bases. This CDR3 comprises 15 residues. V trimming: 1 base; J trimming: 1 base; junction bases outside the gene matches: 3. Germline lookup yields CDR1 SGHTA and CDR2 FQGTGA. CDR3 region: CASSLRGGGQETQYF. CDR3 in DNA: TGTGCCAGCAGCTTAAGGGGCGGGGGCCAAGAGACCCAGTACTTC. The full variable domain, in which reference TRBV7-3 and TRBJ2-5 provide the parts outside the CDR3, is GAGVSQTPSNKVTEKGKYVELRCDPISGHTALYWYRQSLGQGPEFLIYFQGTGAADDSGLPNDRFFAVRPEGSVSTLKIQRTERGDSAVYLCASSLRGGGQETQYFGPGTRLLVL.

CDR3 protein: CASSKVDGGSYNEQFF. In DNA form, the CDR3 reads TGTGCCAGCAGCAAAGTGGACGGGGGCTCCTACAATGAGCAGTTCTTC. This chain joins TRBV21-1 and TRBJ2-1; TRBD2, as called in the table, went unchecked against the DNA. TRBV21-1 is listed as a pseudogene. CDR3 length equals 16 residues.

This clone was seen only once. The chain recombines TRBV18 with TRBJ1-6, with TRBD1 identical over 9 bases. V lost 3 bases to trimming and J lost 5 bases; unmatched junction nucleotides: 5. In germline, CDR1 is KGHSH, CDR2 LQKENI. This CDR3 has 16 residues. The CDR3 DNA is TGTGCCAGCTCACCCCTCCGGACAGGGGATAATTCACCCCTCCACTTT. Translation: CASSPLRTGDNSPLHF.

The chain links TRBV7-2 to TRBJ1-5; 11 bases agree with TRBD1. The CDR3 consists of 15 residues. The V segment lost 5 bases and the J segment 3 bases; nucleotides outside the gene matches: 3. Germline loops: CDR1 SGHTA, CDR2 FQGNSA. The CDR3, as DNA: TGTGCCAGCAGCCTGGACAGGGGGCCCAATCAGCCCCAGCATTTT. Protein product: CASSLDRGPNQPQHF.

This clone was seen a few times. This chain links TRBV5-1 with TRBJ2-7; 9 positions match TRBD2. The germline V gene encodes CDR1 SGHRS and CDR2 YFSETQ. The junction had 8 bases not matched to a gene; V was cut back by 4 bases and J by 3 bases. This CDR3 is built from 15 residues. The CDR3 coding sequence is TGCGCCAGCAGCCCGGGACTAGCCACCGACTACGAGCAGTACTTC. This encodes CASSPGLATDYEQYF.

V gene TRBV6-5 combines with J gene TRBJ1-2; TRBD1 is a possible D gene (6 bases). V was trimmed by 6 bases and J by 2 bases, leaving 13 bases between them. Germline V gene sequence: CDR1 MNHEY, CDR2 SVGAGI. The CDR3 spans 14 residues. The CDR3 coding sequence is TGTGCCAGCAGGATGGGGGACACAAACTATGGCTACACCTTC. Its translation: CASRMGDTNYGYTF.

The CDR3 DNA is TGTGCCAGCAGCCCGGGGGACAGGGTAACCCGCACCTTC. Encoded protein: CASSPGDRVTRTF. The rearrangement uses TRBV27 and TRBJ1-2; 9 bases are a match to TRBD1. The V segment lost 6 bases and the J segment 13 bases; nucleotides outside the gene matches: 12. Germline CDR1 MNHEY, CDR2 SMNVEV (reference sequence). The CDR3 is made up of 13 amino acids.

This clone was observed a single time. The chain links TRBV30 to TRBJ2-6; TRBD1 aligns across 9 bases. Germline values: CDR1 GTSNPN, CDR2 SVGIG (reference sequence). CDR3 length equals 18 residues. Germline trimming cut 1 base from V and 2 bases from J; bases unmatched to any gene: 9. CDR3 loop: CAWSGTGQGRAGANVLTF. DNA for the CDR3: TGTGCCTGGAGTGGTACCGGACAGGGGCGCGCTGGGGCCAACGTCCTGACTTTC.

The chain links TRBV6-2 or TRBV6-3 to TRBJ1-2, with 7 bases matching TRBD1. The CDR3 loop spans 16 amino acids. Germline CDR1 reads MNHEY; CDR2 reads SVGEGT. After removal of 0 bases from V and 3 bases from J, the junction contained 7 bases not matched to a gene. CDR3 DNA: TGTGCCAGCAGTTACTCGACCGCCAGGGGGGACTATGGCTACACCTTC. This translates into CASSYSTARGDYGYTF.

The chain recombines TRBV29-1 with TRBJ2-3; weak D call: TRBD2 (6 bases). The CDR3 has 17 amino acids. CDR1 SQVTM and CDR2 ANQGSEA come from the germline V gene. V was pared by 4 bases and J by 1 base, with 21 bases between. As DNA, the CDR3 is TGCAGCGTTGTCTGGTTTGAGGCGGGACGCGGCACAGATACGCAGTATTTT. Translation gives CSVVWFEAGRGTDTQYF.

The chain joins TRBV27 to TRBJ1-3, with TRBD1 identical over 9 bases. Trimming at V came to 4 bases and at J to 3 bases, leaving 4 bases not matched to a gene. This CDR3 has 15 residues. Looked up from germline, CDR1 is MNHEY and CDR2 is SMNVEV (reference sequence). CDR3 in DNA: TGTGCCAGCAGTTGGGGACAGGGAGGTGGAAACACCATATATTTT. Its protein product is CASSWGQGGGNTIYF.

V is TRBV18 and J is TRBJ1-4; D perhaps matches TRBD1 (5 bases). CDR3 length: 15 residues. Germline lookup yields CDR1 KGHSH and CDR2 LQKENI. V was shortened by 0 bases and J by 7 bases, with 12 bases between the two germline ends. CDR3 loop: CASSPPTVHGEKLFF. CDR3 in DNA: TGTGCCAGCTCACCACCGACAGTCCACGGTGAAAAACTGTTTTTT.

CDR3 sequence reads: CASNAPGVVAFF. The CDR3, as DNA: TGTGCCAGCAACGCACCGGGAGTCGTAGCTTTCTTT. This sequence joins TRBV6-5 and TRBJ1-1, with D unclear. The CDR3 extends over 12 amino acids. The germline V and J ends were trimmed by 7 bases and 10 bases, with 16 bases remaining between them. Germline V gene sequence: CDR1 MNHEY, CDR2 SVGAGI.

The rearrangement uses TRBV6-6 and TRBJ1-6; D not certain. CDR1 and CDR2 (germline): MNHNY, SVGAGI (reference sequence). This CDR3 is 13 amino acids long. V was clipped by 5 bases and J by 9 bases, with 11 bases between them. In nucleotides, the CDR3 is TGTGCCAGCAGTCCCGGTGAGGGTTCACCCCTCCACTTT. Protein sequence: CASSPGEGSPLHF.

The rearrangement uses TRBV19 and TRBJ1-2; tentatively, D is TRBD1 (6 bases). The CDR3 contains 14 residues. The germline V and J ends were trimmed by 5 bases and 0 bases, with 10 bases remaining between them. Germline CDR1 and CDR2: LNHDA and SQIVND (reference sequence). The CDR3 coding sequence is TGTGCCAGTAGTCGCCGGGACACTAACTATGGCTACACCTTC. Protein product: CASSRRDTNYGYTF.

The J gene is TRBJ1-2, the V gene TRBV19; 7 nucleotides agree with TRBD1. This CDR3 is built from 15 residues. Germline CDR1 reads LNHDA; CDR2 reads SQIVND (reference sequence). V shed 5 bases, J shed 5 bases, and the junction held 11 bases outside the gene matches. The CDR3 protein is CASSAGQPPGYGYTF. The CDR3 DNA reads TGTGCCAGTAGTGCGGGACAGCCACCGGGGTATGGCTACACCTTC.

The rearrangement links TRBV10-1 to TRBJ2-3, with D perhaps matching TRBD2 (12 bases). The V gene lost 10 bases and the J gene lost 4 bases, with 27 bases spanning the gap. The CDR3 sequence is 17 residues long. The germline gives CDR1 WNHNN, CDR2 SYGVQD (reference sequence). The DNA for the CDR3 is TGCGCCAAGACGGACAGGGGGCTAGCGGGAGGGCCAGATACGCAGTATTTT. Protein product: CAKTDRGLAGGPDTQYF.